This T cell receptor (beta chain) was retrieved from a study of blood T cell repertoires in COVID-19. This table comes from immunoSEQ multiplex PCR, and its TCRdb copy is limited to in-frame clones, with some not included. The table records approximately 250,000 clones, around 83% of them present only once. V was shortened by 5 bases and J by 4 bases, with 12 bases between the two germline ends. The CDR3 has 13 residues. Germline V gene sequence: CDR1 SGHRS, CDR2 YFSETQ. This receptor was obtained from a woman aged 45-59 years with acute or convalescent COVID-19. This chain links TRBV5-1 with TRBJ1-2, with a weak D call TRBD1 (6 bases). Sequencing used peripheral blood. CDR3 nucleotides: TGCGCCAGCAGTCCCGGACAGACCTATGGCTACACCTTC. Its protein is CASSPGQTYGYTF. Full variable domain (remainder filled in from reference TRBV5-1 and TRBJ1-2): KAGVTQTPRYLIKTRGQQVTLSCSPISGHRSVSWYQQTPGQGLQFLFEYFSETQRNKGNFPGRFSGRQFSNSRSEMNVSTLELGDSALYLCASSPGQTYGYTFGSGTRLTVV.